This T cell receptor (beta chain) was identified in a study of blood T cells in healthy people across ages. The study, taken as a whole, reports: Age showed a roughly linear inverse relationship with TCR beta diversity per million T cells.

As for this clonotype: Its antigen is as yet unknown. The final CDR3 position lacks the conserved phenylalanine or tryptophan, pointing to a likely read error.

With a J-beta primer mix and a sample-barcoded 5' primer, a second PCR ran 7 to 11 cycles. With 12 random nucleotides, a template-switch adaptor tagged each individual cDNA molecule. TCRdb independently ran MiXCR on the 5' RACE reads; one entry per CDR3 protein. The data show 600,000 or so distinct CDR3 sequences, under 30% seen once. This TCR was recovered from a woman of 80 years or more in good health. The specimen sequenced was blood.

The CDR3 bases are TGTGCCAGCAGTCCTACTCAGGGGGGGACCGGGGAGCTGTTTGTT. Translating it yields CASSPTQGGTGELFV. This chain connects TRBV12-3 or TRBV12-4 to TRBJ2-2; D tentatively reads TRBD1 or TRBD2 (7 bases each). This CDR3 contains 15 residues. The germline V and J ends were trimmed by 5 bases and 5 bases, with 15 bases remaining between them.